This is a list of T cell receptor beta chains from one sample in a study of control samples from healthy donors and cancer patients. Here immunoSEQ multiplex PCR was the method, and the copy in TCRdb shows in-frame clones only, minus some. The sample has about 89,000 clones; over 75% are singletons. The sequencing input was blood. These receptors were taken from a woman aged 40 to 50 in good health. CDR3s include the opening cysteine and the closing phenylalanine or tryptophan. Fields, in order: CDR3 DNA, CDR3 protein, clone size, V gene, D gene, J gene. A D gene is named only where the DNA matches it firmly. Size tells how often a clone was seen (once, few, many) or the class of an expanded clone, and some rows leave it out.

cdr3_nt: TGTGCCAGCAGCTTGAGTGGGGGTGCAGATACGCAGTATTTT
cdr3_aa: CASSLSGGADTQYF
clone_size: -
v_call: TRBV7-2
d_call: -
j_call: TRBJ2-3

cdr3_nt: TGTGCCAGCATAACCGGGACTAGGGTTAATGAGCAGTTCTTC
cdr3_aa: CASITGTRVNEQFF
clone_size: few
v_call: TRBV2
d_call: TRBD2
j_call: TRBJ2-1

cdr3_nt: TGTGCCACCAGTGACCTTCGGGCGAACTATGGCTACACCTTC
cdr3_aa: CATSDLRANYGYTF
clone_size: -
v_call: TRBV24-1
d_call: -
j_call: TRBJ1-2

cdr3_nt: TGCGCCAGCAGCCAGCTACAGGGATATGGCTACACCTTC
cdr3_aa: CASSQLQGYGYTF
clone_size: -
v_call: TRBV4-3
d_call: -
j_call: TRBJ1-2

cdr3_nt: TGTGCCTGGACCCGGGGCCTAGATTCACCCCTCCACTTT
cdr3_aa: CAWTRGLDSPLHF
clone_size: -
v_call: TRBV30
d_call: -
j_call: TRBJ1-6

cdr3_nt: TGTGCTAGTGGTTTGGTAACTGAAGCTTTCTTT
cdr3_aa: CASGLVTEAFF
clone_size: -
v_call: TRBV12-5
d_call: -
j_call: TRBJ1-1

cdr3_nt: TGTGCCACCAGTGATTTTCGTACCGACTCCTACAATGAGCAGTTCTTC
cdr3_aa: CATSDFRTDSYNEQFF
clone_size: -
v_call: TRBV24-1
d_call: -
j_call: TRBJ2-1

cdr3_nt: TGTGCCAGCAGCACATACAGGGGTTCAGAGACCCAGTACTTC
cdr3_aa: CASSTYRGSETQYF
clone_size: -
v_call: TRBV11-3
d_call: TRBD1
j_call: TRBJ2-5

cdr3_nt: TGTGCCAGCAGTTTATCCCGGCGAGAAGAGCAGTACTTC
cdr3_aa: CASSLSRREEQYF
clone_size: -
v_call: TRBV12-3/TRBV12-4
d_call: -
j_call: TRBJ2-7

cdr3_nt: TGTGCCAGCAGCTTAGAAAGGGTTCCGTACTATGGCTACACCTTC
cdr3_aa: CASSLERVPYYGYTF
clone_size: once
v_call: TRBV7-8
d_call: -
j_call: TRBJ1-2

cdr3_nt: TGTGCCAGCAGCTTAAGTGAGAACACTGAAGCTTTCTTT
cdr3_aa: CASSLSENTEAFF
clone_size: -
v_call: TRBV7-9
d_call: -
j_call: TRBJ1-1

cdr3_nt: TGTGCCAGTAGCCCGTCTAGCGGGATAACCTACGAGCAGTACTTC
cdr3_aa: CASSPSSGITYEQYF
clone_size: -
v_call: TRBV19
d_call: TRBD2
j_call: TRBJ2-7

cdr3_nt: TGTGCCAGCAGCCAAACAGGGTCTTATGGCTACACCTTC
cdr3_aa: CASSQTGSYGYTF
clone_size: -
v_call: TRBV14
d_call: -
j_call: TRBJ1-2

cdr3_nt: TGTGCCAGCAGCCTATGGCGCGGGGGGAGCTCAGATACGCAGTATTTT
cdr3_aa: CASSLWRGGSSDTQYF
clone_size: -
v_call: TRBV13
d_call: TRBD2
j_call: TRBJ2-3

cdr3_nt: TGCGCCAGCAGCTTGGGGGGGCTCGGAAACTATGGCTACACCTTC
cdr3_aa: CASSLGGLGNYGYTF
clone_size: -
v_call: TRBV5-1
d_call: -
j_call: TRBJ1-2

cdr3_nt: TGTGCCAGCAGCTTGGCCGGAGGGACGCGGGACACCTTC
cdr3_aa: CASSLAGGTRDTF
clone_size: -
v_call: TRBV5-4
d_call: -
j_call: TRBJ1-2

cdr3_nt: TGCGCCAGCAGCCAAGGCGGGACGGCAGCTAACTATGGCTACACCTTC
cdr3_aa: CASSQGGTAANYGYTF
clone_size: -
v_call: TRBV4-3
d_call: -
j_call: TRBJ1-2

cdr3_nt: TGTGCCAGCAGCTATACCCCGGGACTAGCGGGGGGGACAGATACGCAGTATTTT
cdr3_aa: CASSYTPGLAGGTDTQYF
clone_size: -
v_call: TRBV9
d_call: TRBD2
j_call: TRBJ2-3

cdr3_nt: TGTGCCAGTACCCATCCAGGGATACGTGACTATGGCTACACCTTC
cdr3_aa: CASTHPGIRDYGYTF
clone_size: -
v_call: TRBV19
d_call: -
j_call: TRBJ1-2

cdr3_nt: TGTGCCAGCAGCTCCGGGGACACAGCGTCCTACGAGCAGTACTTC
cdr3_aa: CASSSGDTASYEQYF
clone_size: -
v_call: TRBV9
d_call: -
j_call: TRBJ2-7

cdr3_nt: TGTGCCAGCAGCTTGAGCACTGAAGCTTTCTTT
cdr3_aa: CASSLSTEAFF
clone_size: -
v_call: TRBV5-6
d_call: -
j_call: TRBJ1-1

cdr3_nt: TGCGCCAGCAGGCCCGGGACAGTTAATGAAAAACTGTTTTTT
cdr3_aa: CASRPGTVNEKLFF
clone_size: -
v_call: TRBV5-1
d_call: TRBD1
j_call: TRBJ1-4

cdr3_nt: TGTGCCAGCAGCGGGCCGACAGGGTTTTATGGCTACACCTTC
cdr3_aa: CASSGPTGFYGYTF
clone_size: -
v_call: TRBV9
d_call: TRBD1
j_call: TRBJ1-2

cdr3_nt: TGCACCAGCAGCCAAGGGGGTATAGGGGGCACTGAAGCTTTCTTT
cdr3_aa: CTSSQGGIGGTEAFF
clone_size: -
v_call: TRBV1
d_call: -
j_call: TRBJ1-1

cdr3_nt: TGTGCCAGCAGCTTAGTGGGGCAGATCGGTCAGCCCCAGCATTTT
cdr3_aa: CASSLVGQIGQPQHF
clone_size: -
v_call: TRBV7-2
d_call: -
j_call: TRBJ1-5

cdr3_nt: TGTGCCAGCAGTGAAGCGGGCAGCTTCTATGGCTACACCTTC
cdr3_aa: CASSEAGSFYGYTF
clone_size: -
v_call: TRBV2
d_call: -
j_call: TRBJ1-2

cdr3_nt: TGTGCCAGCAGTTCCGAAGCAACTAATGAAAAACTGTTTTTT
cdr3_aa: CASSSEATNEKLFF
clone_size: -
v_call: TRBV6-5
d_call: -
j_call: TRBJ1-4

cdr3_nt: TGTGCCAGCTCACATTTCAAGGATCAGCCCCAGCATTTT
cdr3_aa: CASSHFKDQPQHF
clone_size: -
v_call: TRBV18
d_call: -
j_call: TRBJ1-5

cdr3_nt: TGCAGCGTTGAAGGGCAGGGCTACTATGGCTACACCTTC
cdr3_aa: CSVEGQGYYGYTF
clone_size: -
v_call: TRBV29-1
d_call: -
j_call: TRBJ1-2

cdr3_nt: TGTGCCAGCCTCGCCGCCCATCGCCCCGCGAACACCGGGGAGCTGTTTTTT
cdr3_aa: CASLAAHRPANTGELFF
clone_size: -
v_call: TRBV27
d_call: -
j_call: TRBJ2-2

cdr3_nt: TGTGCCTGGACCAAGGTACAGAAGAACACTGAAGCTTTCTTT
cdr3_aa: CAWTKVQKNTEAFF
clone_size: -
v_call: TRBV30
d_call: -
j_call: TRBJ1-1

cdr3_nt: TGCGCCAGCAGCCTAGGGGGGGCGGGGAACACCGGGGAGCTGTTTTTT
cdr3_aa: CASSLGGAGNTGELFF
clone_size: once
v_call: TRBV4-3
d_call: -
j_call: TRBJ2-2

cdr3_nt: TGTGCCACCAGTGATGTACAGGGGTGGGGCACCGGGGAGCTGTTTTTT
cdr3_aa: CATSDVQGWGTGELFF
clone_size: -
v_call: TRBV24-1
d_call: TRBD1
j_call: TRBJ2-2

cdr3_nt: TGTGCCAGCAGCTCTGGGTTTCACTACGAGCAGTACTTC
cdr3_aa: CASSSGFHYEQYF
clone_size: -
v_call: TRBV7-2
d_call: -
j_call: TRBJ2-7

cdr3_nt: TGTGCCAGCAGACCGTCAATCGTCAATGAGCAGTTCTTC
cdr3_aa: CASRPSIVNEQFF
clone_size: once
v_call: TRBV12-3/TRBV12-4
d_call: -
j_call: TRBJ2-1

cdr3_nt: TGCGCCAGCAGTCAATCGCAGGGAAATGGCTCTGGGGCCAACGTCCTGACTTTC
cdr3_aa: CASSQSQGNGSGANVLTF
clone_size: -
v_call: TRBV23-1
d_call: -
j_call: TRBJ2-6

cdr3_nt: TGTGCCAGTAGCCGTGACCTTCAGCAGCCCCAGCATTTT
cdr3_aa: CASSRDLQQPQHF
clone_size: -
v_call: TRBV19
d_call: -
j_call: TRBJ1-5

cdr3_nt: TGTGCCAGCACCTACACAGATACGCAGTATTTT
cdr3_aa: CASTYTDTQYF
clone_size: -
v_call: TRBV12-3/TRBV12-4
d_call: -
j_call: TRBJ2-3

cdr3_nt: TGTGCCAGCATCGGGGGCACTGAAGCTTTCTTT
cdr3_aa: CASIGGTEAFF
clone_size: -
v_call: TRBV2
d_call: -
j_call: TRBJ1-1

cdr3_nt: TGTGCCAGCAGCTTGGAAACCGGGGGGAACACTGAAGCTTTCTTT
cdr3_aa: CASSLETGGNTEAFF
clone_size: -
v_call: TRBV11-3
d_call: -
j_call: TRBJ1-1

cdr3_nt: TGTGCCAGCAGTGATTCGGGAGGATACCCTGAAGCTTTCTTT
cdr3_aa: CASSDSGGYPEAFF
clone_size: -
v_call: TRBV2
d_call: -
j_call: TRBJ1-1

cdr3_nt: TGTGCCAGCAGCGCGCGGGACGGTAACTATGGCTACACCTTC
cdr3_aa: CASSARDGNYGYTF
clone_size: -
v_call: TRBV3-1/TRBV3-2
d_call: -
j_call: TRBJ1-2

cdr3_nt: TGTGCCAGTAGTACCAGATCGGGCACAGATACGCAGTATTTT
cdr3_aa: CASSTRSGTDTQYF
clone_size: -
v_call: TRBV19
d_call: -
j_call: TRBJ2-3

cdr3_nt: TGTGCCAGCACCCTCGGGGGGGCCCAGACCTACGAGCAGTACTTC
cdr3_aa: CASTLGGAQTYEQYF
clone_size: -
v_call: TRBV7-8
d_call: TRBD2
j_call: TRBJ2-7

cdr3_nt: TGTGCCAGCAGCCCTTCAAGCACAGATACGCAGTATTTT
cdr3_aa: CASSPSSTDTQYF
clone_size: -
v_call: TRBV11-3
d_call: -
j_call: TRBJ2-3

cdr3_nt: TGTGCCAGCAGCTTGGGACAGGGGGCGAGGAATGAGCAGTTCTTC
cdr3_aa: CASSLGQGARNEQFF
clone_size: -
v_call: TRBV7-6
d_call: TRBD1
j_call: TRBJ2-1

cdr3_nt: TGCGCCAGCAGCTTGACTAGCGGGGGAGGCACAGATACGCAGTATTTT
cdr3_aa: CASSLTSGGGTDTQYF
clone_size: -
v_call: TRBV5-1
d_call: TRBD2
j_call: TRBJ2-3

cdr3_nt: TGTGCAGAAAAGGGACAGACCTCCTATAATTCACCCCTCCACTTT
cdr3_aa: CAEKGQTSYNSPLHF
clone_size: -
v_call: TRBV19
d_call: TRBD1
j_call: TRBJ1-6

cdr3_nt: TGCGCCAGCAGCCAAGATAGATCGAGGGCGTTTAATTCACCCCTCCACTTT
cdr3_aa: CASSQDRSRAFNSPLHF
clone_size: -
v_call: TRBV4-1
d_call: -
j_call: TRBJ1-6

cdr3_nt: TGTGCCAGCAGTGACGGCACTGTAAATAGCACAGATACGCAGTATTTT
cdr3_aa: CASSDGTVNSTDTQYF
clone_size: -
v_call: TRBV6-4
d_call: -
j_call: TRBJ2-3

cdr3_nt: TGTGCCAGCAGCTACGATGATACGCAGTATTTT
cdr3_aa: CASSYDDTQYF
clone_size: few
v_call: TRBV7-6
d_call: -
j_call: TRBJ2-3

cdr3_nt: TGTGCCAGCAGCTTAGTCATGTTGGACACTGAAGCTTTCTTT
cdr3_aa: CASSLVMLDTEAFF
clone_size: once
v_call: TRBV7-9
d_call: -
j_call: TRBJ1-1

cdr3_nt: TGTGCCAGCAGCTTCGGCGGGGAGATCTACGAGCAGTACTTC
cdr3_aa: CASSFGGEIYEQYF
clone_size: -
v_call: TRBV5-4
d_call: -
j_call: TRBJ2-7

cdr3_nt: TGCGCCAGCAGCTTGGATGGAGGAGCTACAACTAATGAAAAACTGTTTTTT
cdr3_aa: CASSLDGGATTNEKLFF
clone_size: -
v_call: TRBV5-1
d_call: -
j_call: TRBJ1-4

cdr3_nt: TGTGTCAGCAGCGTAGACGGGGCAGGGTACACCGGGGAGCTGTTTTTT
cdr3_aa: CVSSVDGAGYTGELFF
clone_size: -
v_call: TRBV9
d_call: -
j_call: TRBJ2-2

cdr3_nt: TGTGCCAGCAGCGTAAGCGGGGATAGCAATCAGCCCCAGCATTTT
cdr3_aa: CASSVSGDSNQPQHF
clone_size: -
v_call: TRBV9
d_call: -
j_call: TRBJ1-5

cdr3_nt: TGTGCCAGCAGGGGGGGGAGTAATGAAAAACTGTTTTTT
cdr3_aa: CASRGGSNEKLFF
clone_size: -
v_call: TRBV28
d_call: -
j_call: TRBJ1-4

cdr3_nt: TGTGCCACCAGTGATCACAGGGGGCTCGAAGAGACCCAGTACTTC
cdr3_aa: CATSDHRGLEETQYF
clone_size: -
v_call: TRBV24-1
d_call: TRBD1
j_call: TRBJ2-5

cdr3_nt: TGTGCCAGCAGCTACTTTACAGGTAACACTGAAGCTTTCTTT
cdr3_aa: CASSYFTGNTEAFF
clone_size: -
v_call: TRBV7-9
d_call: -
j_call: TRBJ1-1

cdr3_nt: TGTGCCAGCAGCTTGGAGGGACAGAGGGACATTCAGTACTTC
cdr3_aa: CASSLEGQRDIQYF
clone_size: -
v_call: TRBV5-6
d_call: TRBD1
j_call: TRBJ2-4